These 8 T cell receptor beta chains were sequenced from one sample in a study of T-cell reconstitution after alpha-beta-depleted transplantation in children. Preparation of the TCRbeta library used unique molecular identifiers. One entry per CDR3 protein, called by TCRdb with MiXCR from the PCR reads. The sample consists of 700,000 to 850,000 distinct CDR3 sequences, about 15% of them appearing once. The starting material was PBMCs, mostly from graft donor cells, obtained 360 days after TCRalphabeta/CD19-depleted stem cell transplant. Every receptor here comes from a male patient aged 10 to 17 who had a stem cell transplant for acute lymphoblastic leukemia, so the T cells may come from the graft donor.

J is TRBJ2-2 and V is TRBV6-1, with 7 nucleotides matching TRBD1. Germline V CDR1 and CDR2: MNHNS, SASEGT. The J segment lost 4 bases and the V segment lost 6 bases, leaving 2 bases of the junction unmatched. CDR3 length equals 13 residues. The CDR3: CASRTGSTGELFF. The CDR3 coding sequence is TGTGCCAGCAGGACAGGGAGCACCGGGGAGCTGTTTTTT.

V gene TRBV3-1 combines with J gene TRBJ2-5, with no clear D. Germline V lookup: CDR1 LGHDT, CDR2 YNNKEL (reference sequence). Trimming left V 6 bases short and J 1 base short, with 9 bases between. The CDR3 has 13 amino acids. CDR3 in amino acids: CASRAEIQETQYF. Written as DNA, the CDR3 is TGTGCCAGCAGGGCGGAAATCCAAGAGACCCAGTACTTC.

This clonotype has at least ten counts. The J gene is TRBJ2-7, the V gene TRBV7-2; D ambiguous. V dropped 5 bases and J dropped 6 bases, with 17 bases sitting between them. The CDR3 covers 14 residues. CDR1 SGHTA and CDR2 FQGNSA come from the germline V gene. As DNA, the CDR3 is TGTGCCAGCAGCGACATCCGCGGAAGAGGCGAGCAGTACTTC. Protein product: CASSDIRGRGEQYF.

The DNA for the CDR3 is TGTGCCAGCAGCTTATCCGTTCCGGGACTAGCGGGAGGGGTCTACAATGAGCAGTTCTTC. It translates to CASSLSVPGLAGGVYNEQFF. The chain joins TRBV7-3 to TRBJ2-1; 16 bases line up with TRBD2. The germline gives CDR1 SGHTA, CDR2 FQGTGA. J lost 3 bases, V lost 2 bases, and 10 bases had no gene match. CDR3 length: 20 residues.

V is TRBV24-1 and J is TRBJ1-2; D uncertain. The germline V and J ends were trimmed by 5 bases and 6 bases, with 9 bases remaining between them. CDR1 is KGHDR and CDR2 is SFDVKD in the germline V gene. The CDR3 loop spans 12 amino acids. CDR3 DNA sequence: TGTGCCACCAGTGGTAGAGGAGATGGCTACACCTTC. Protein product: CATSGRGDGYTF.

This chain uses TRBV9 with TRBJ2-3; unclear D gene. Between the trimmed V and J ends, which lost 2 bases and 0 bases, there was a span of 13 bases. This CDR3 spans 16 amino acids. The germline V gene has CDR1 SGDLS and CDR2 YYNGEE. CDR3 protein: CASSVHVRDSTDTQYF. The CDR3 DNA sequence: TGTGCCAGCAGCGTCCACGTTCGCGACAGCACAGATACGCAGTATTTT.

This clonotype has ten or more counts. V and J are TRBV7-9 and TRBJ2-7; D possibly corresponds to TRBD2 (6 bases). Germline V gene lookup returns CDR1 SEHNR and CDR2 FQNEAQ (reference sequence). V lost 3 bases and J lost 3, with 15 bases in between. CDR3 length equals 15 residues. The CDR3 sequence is CASSFPGGRGYEQYF. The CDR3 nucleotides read TGTGCCAGCAGCTTTCCTGGAGGGAGAGGCTACGAGCAGTACTTC.

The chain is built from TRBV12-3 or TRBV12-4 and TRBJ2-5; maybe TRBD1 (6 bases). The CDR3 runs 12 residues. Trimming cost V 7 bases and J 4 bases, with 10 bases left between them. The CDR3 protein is CASTQGRETQYF. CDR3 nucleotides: TGTGCCAGCACCCAGGGGCGAGAGACCCAGTACTTC.